The clone carrying this T cell receptor beta chain has just a few counts. The sample comes from a study of blood T cells in healthy people across ages. A second PCR of 7 to 11 cycles used a sample-barcoded 5' primer and a J-beta primer mix. TCRdb ran MiXCR on the 5' RACE reads and lists one entry per CDR3 protein. In the table there are approximately 2,000,000 distinct CDR3 sequences, 30% to 40% of which are singletons. The germline V gene encodes CDR1 SGHVS and CDR2 FQNEAQ. The CDR3 consists of 14 residues. Trimming pared 3 bases from V and 7 bases from J, leaving 13 bases between. The genes are TRBV7-8 and TRBJ1-5, with D maybe TRBD1 (5 bases). Sequenced material: blood. The receptor's source is a human donor in good health. The CDR3 DNA follows: TGTGCCAGCAGCTTGAGGGGAGGTGAGCAGCCCCAGCATTTT. Its translation: CASSLRGGEQPQHF.